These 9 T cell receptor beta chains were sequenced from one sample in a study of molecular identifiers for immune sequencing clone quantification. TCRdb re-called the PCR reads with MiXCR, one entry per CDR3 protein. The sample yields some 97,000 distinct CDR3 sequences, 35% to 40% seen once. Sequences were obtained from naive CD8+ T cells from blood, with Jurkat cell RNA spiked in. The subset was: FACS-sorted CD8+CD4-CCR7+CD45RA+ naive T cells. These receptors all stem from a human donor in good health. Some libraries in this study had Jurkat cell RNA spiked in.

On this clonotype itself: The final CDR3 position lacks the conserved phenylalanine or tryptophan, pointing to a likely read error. CDR3 in amino acids: CASSLGRVGQPQHL. The DNA for the CDR3 is TGTGCCAGCAGCTTAGGGCGAGTCGGTCAGCCCCAGCATTTA. The chain is built from TRBV13 and TRBJ1-5; D is undetermined. V lost 0 bases and J 6 bases, leaving 9 bases between the germline ends. Germline assignment: CDR1 PRHDT and CDR2 FYEKMQ (reference sequence). This CDR3 spans 14 amino acids.

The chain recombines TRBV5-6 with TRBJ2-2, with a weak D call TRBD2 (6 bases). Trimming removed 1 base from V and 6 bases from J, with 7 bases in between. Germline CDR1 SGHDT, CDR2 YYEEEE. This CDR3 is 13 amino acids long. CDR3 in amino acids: CASSLPGAGELFF. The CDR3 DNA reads TGTGCCAGCAGCTTGCCGGGGGCCGGGGAGCTGTTTTTT.

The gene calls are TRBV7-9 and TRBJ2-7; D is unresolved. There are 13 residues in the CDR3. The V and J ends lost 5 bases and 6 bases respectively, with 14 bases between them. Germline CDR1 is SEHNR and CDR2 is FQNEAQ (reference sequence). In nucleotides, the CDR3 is TGTGCCAGCAGCAGTACTATTGACCTCGAGCAGTACTTC. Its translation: CASSSTIDLEQYF. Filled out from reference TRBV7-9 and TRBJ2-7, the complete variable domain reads DTGVSQNPRHKITKRGQNVTFRCDPISEHNRLYWYRQTLGQGPEFLTYFQNEAQLEKSRLLSDRFSAERPKGSFSTLEIQRTEQGDSAMYLCASSSTIDLEQYFGPGTRLTVT.

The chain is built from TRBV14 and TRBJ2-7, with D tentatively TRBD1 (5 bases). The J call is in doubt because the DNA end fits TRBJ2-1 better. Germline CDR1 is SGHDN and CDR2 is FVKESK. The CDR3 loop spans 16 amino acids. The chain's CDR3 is CASSQDPQTETYEQFF. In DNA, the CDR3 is TGTGCCAGCAGCCAAGATCCCCAGACAGAGACCTACGAGCAGTTCTTC.

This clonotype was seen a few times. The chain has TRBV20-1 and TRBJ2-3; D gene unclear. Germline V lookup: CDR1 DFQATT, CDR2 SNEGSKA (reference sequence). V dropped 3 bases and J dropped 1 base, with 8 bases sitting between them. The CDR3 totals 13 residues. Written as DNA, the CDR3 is TGCAGTGCTAGTCCGGGCCGCACAGATACGCAGTATTTT. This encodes CSASPGRTDTQYF.

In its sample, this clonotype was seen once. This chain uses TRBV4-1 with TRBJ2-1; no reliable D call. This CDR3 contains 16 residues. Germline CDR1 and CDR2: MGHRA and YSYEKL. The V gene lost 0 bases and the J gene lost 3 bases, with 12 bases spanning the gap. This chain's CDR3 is CASSQEEATNYNEQFF. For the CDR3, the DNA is TGCGCCAGCAGCCAAGAAGAGGCAACCAACTACAATGAGCAGTTCTTC.

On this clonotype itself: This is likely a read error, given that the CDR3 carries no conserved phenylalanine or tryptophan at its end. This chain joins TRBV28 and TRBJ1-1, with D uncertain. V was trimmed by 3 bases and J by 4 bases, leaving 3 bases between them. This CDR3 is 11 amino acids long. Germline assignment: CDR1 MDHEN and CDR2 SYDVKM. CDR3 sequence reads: CASSFSTEAFY. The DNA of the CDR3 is TGTGCCAGCAGTTTCAGCACTGAAGCTTTCTAT.

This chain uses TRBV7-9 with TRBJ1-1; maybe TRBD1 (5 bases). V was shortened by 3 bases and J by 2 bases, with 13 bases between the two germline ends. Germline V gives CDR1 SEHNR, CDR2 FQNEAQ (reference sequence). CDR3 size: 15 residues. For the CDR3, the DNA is TGTGCCAGCAGCTTGGGTCTGACAGTAAACACTGAAGCTTTCTTT. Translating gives CASSLGLTVNTEAFF.

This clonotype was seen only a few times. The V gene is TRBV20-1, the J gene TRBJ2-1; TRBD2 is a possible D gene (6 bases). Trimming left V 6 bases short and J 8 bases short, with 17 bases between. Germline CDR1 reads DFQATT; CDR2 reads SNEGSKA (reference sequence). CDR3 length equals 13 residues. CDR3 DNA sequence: TGCAGTGCCGAAGGGACTGAATCCGATGAGCAGTTCTTC. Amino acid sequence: CSAEGTESDEQFF.